Each of the 21 T cell receptor beta chains below was sequenced from the same sample in a study of graft-versus-host responses after intestinal transplantation. For these TCRs, the target antigens are not known. Sequencing was performed with immunoSEQ multiplex PCR; in TCRdb, only in-frame clones are kept and a portion is missing. The table has approximately 82,000 clones, 91% seen once. The specimen was unstimulated CD4+ T cells sorted from spleen or lymph node cells, collected before intestinal transplant. The receptor set was obtained from a human donor who received an intestinal transplant.

The chain uses TRBV6-6 and TRBJ2-3; D is possibly TRBD2 (6 bases). V was pared by 6 bases and J by 3 bases, with 10 bases between. From germline, CDR1 is MNHNY and CDR2 SVGAGI (reference sequence). The CDR3 has 13 residues. Here the CDR3 reads CASRSLATDTQYF. Here the CDR3 DNA reads TGTGCCAGCAGATCACTAGCTACAGATACGCAGTATTTT.

The rearrangement links TRBV19 to TRBJ1-1; 11 bases agree with TRBD1. CDR3 length: 14 residues. CDR1 and CDR2 from the germline V gene are LNHDA and SQIVND (reference sequence). J gave up 11 bases and V 5 bases, and 10 bases lay outside the gene matches. CDR3 nucleotide sequence: TGTGCCAGTAGTCATACTTCGGACAGGGGGCATGCTTTCTTT. It translates to CASSHTSDRGHAFF.

V is TRBV21-1 and J is TRBJ2-7; TRBD1 reflects the table's D call only, with no check against the DNA. TRBV21-1 is flagged as a pseudogene. The CDR3 spans 18 residues. CDR3 nucleotide sequence: TGTGCCAGCAGCAAGGGATCAGACAGGGATCTTTGTTTCAGCGAGCAGTACTTC. This translates into CASSKGSDRDLCFSEQYF.

The V and J genes are TRBV5-6 and TRBJ2-3, with a weak D call TRBD1 (5 bases). V was cut by 0 bases and J by 3 bases, with 11 bases left in between. Germline CDR1 and CDR2: SGHDT and YYEEEE. This CDR3 comprises 15 residues. DNA for the CDR3: TGTGCCAGCAGCTTGGCTGGTCAGGGAACAGATACGCAGTATTTT. This translates into CASSLAGQGTDTQYF.

This chain uses TRBV14 with TRBJ2-6; a possible D gene is TRBD2 (5 bases). The germline CDR1 and CDR2 sequences are SGHDN and FVKESK. The CDR3 sequence is 16 residues long. V was trimmed by 5 bases and J by 3 bases, leaving 14 bases between them. This CDR3 is CASSKRVNVGANVLTF. The CDR3, as DNA: TGTGCCAGCAGCAAGAGGGTTAACGTTGGGGCCAACGTCCTGACTTTC.

V gene TRBV18 combines with J gene TRBJ1-1, with 8 bases identical to TRBD1. The V and J ends lost 5 bases and 1 base, in that order; junction bases with no gene match: 6. CDR1 is KGHSH, CDR2 LQKENI, per germline. The CDR3 is 15 residues long. The CDR3 DNA sequence: TGTGCCAGCTCATTGGGACAGGAGGGGAACACTGAAGCTTTCTTT. Protein sequence: CASSLGQEGNTEAFF.

This clone has a single count. The rearrangement joins TRBV18 to TRBJ2-6, with 11 bases that match TRBD2. The CDR3 consists of 19 residues. In germline, CDR1 is KGHSH, CDR2 LQKENI. The trim removed 1 base at V and 3 bases at J, leaving 8 bases unmatched. As DNA, the CDR3 is TGTGCCAGCTCACCACTGGTAGCGGGGGGGCTCGTTGGGGCCAACGTCCTGACTTTC. Its translation: CASSPLVAGGLVGANVLTF.

This clone was counted a few times. CDR3 region: CASSALRTGQPQHF. DNA for the CDR3: TGTGCCAGCAGTGCCTTGAGGACAGGGCAGCCCCAGCATTTT. The chain couples TRBV2 to TRBJ1-5; 8 bases map to TRBD1. The CDR3 has 14 amino acids. The V and J ends lost 4 bases and 7 bases, in that order; junction bases with no gene match: 6. Germline loops: CDR1 SNHLY, CDR2 FYNNEI.

The rearrangement links TRBV11-2 to TRBJ1-1; possible D gene TRBD1, 5 bases. Trimming stripped 5 bases from V and 8 bases from J, with 21 bases between. This CDR3 has 15 amino acids. Germline V gene sequence: CDR1 SGHAT, CDR2 FQNNGV. The CDR3, as DNA: TGTGCCAGCAGCCCGGGGCGGAGGGGCGAAGAAGAAGCTTTCTTT. It is translated as CASSPGRRGEEEAFF.

The chain uses TRBV6-1 and TRBJ1-2; D ambiguous. The V gene lost 2 bases and the J gene lost 6 bases, with 4 bases spanning the gap. There are 11 residues in the CDR3. Germline CDR1 and CDR2: MNHNS and SASEGT. CDR3 region: CASSERDGYTF. CDR3 coding DNA: TGTGCCAGCAGTGAACGGGATGGCTACACCTTC.

The V gene is TRBV6-5, the J gene TRBJ2-3, with TRBD1 as a possible D gene (6 bases). The V gene's germline CDR1 is MNHEY and CDR2 SVGAGI. The CDR3 has 16 amino acids. V was shortened by 2 bases and J by 0 bases, with 12 bases between the two germline ends. Written as DNA, the CDR3 is TGTGCCAGCAGTTACAGGGGGACACCTAGCACAGATACGCAGTATTTT. Protein sequence: CASSYRGTPSTDTQYF.

The chain joins TRBV27 to TRBJ1-1; D is ambiguous. Trimming stripped 6 bases from V and 1 base from J, with 12 bases between. This CDR3 is 14 amino acids long. Germline V lookup: CDR1 MNHEY, CDR2 SMNVEV (reference sequence). In DNA form, the CDR3 reads TGTGCCAGCAGAGAGCGGGGATGGAACACTGAAGCTTTCTTT. Protein sequence: CASRERGWNTEAFF.

The rearrangement uses TRBV5-6 and TRBJ2-3; D gene ambiguous. The CDR3 totals 14 residues. Between the trimmed V and J ends, which lost 2 bases and 1 base, there was a span of 8 bases. CDR1 and CDR2 from the germline V gene are SGHDT and YYEEEE. The CDR3 DNA reads as TGTGCCAGCAGCTTTAACTTGCGCACAGATACGCAGTATTTT. This encodes CASSFNLRTDTQYF.

This chain uses TRBV5-1 with TRBJ1-1; D is unclear. V lost 3 bases and J 1 base, leaving 10 bases between the germline ends. Germline V gene sequence: CDR1 SGHRS, CDR2 YFSETQ. The CDR3 contains 14 residues. CDR3 in DNA: TGCGCCAGCAGCTCCAGGTGGGCGAACACTGAAGCTTTCTTT. This encodes CASSSRWANTEAFF.

This clone occurred once. V is TRBV7-2 and J is TRBJ1-6, with a weak D call TRBD1 (5 bases). CDR1 and CDR2 (germline): SGHTA, FQGNSA. This CDR3 comprises 17 residues. V lost 2 bases to trimming and J lost 7 bases, with 18 bases between them. The CDR3 spells CASSLIGPAGGNSPLHF. In nucleotides, the CDR3 is TGTGCCAGCAGCTTAATTGGTCCGGCGGGGGGAAATTCACCCCTCCACTTT.

In this sample, this clone turned up once. The chain is built from TRBV19 and TRBJ1-5; TRBD1 is a possible D gene (5 bases). Germline CDR1 LNHDA, CDR2 SQIVND (reference sequence). CDR3 size: 14 residues. The V gene lost 5 bases and the J gene lost 2 bases, with 10 bases spanning the gap. CDR3 protein: CASSEDRRNQPQHF. CDR3 in DNA: TGTGCCAGTAGTGAAGACAGACGCAATCAGCCCCAGCATTTT.

This CDR3 reads CASSRRGNTEAFF. The CDR3 nucleotides read TGTGCCAGCAGCCGTCGGGGGAACACTGAAGCTTTCTTT. The V gene is TRBV7-8, the J gene TRBJ1-1; D not resolved. Germline values: CDR1 SGHVS, CDR2 FQNEAQ. The germline V and J ends were trimmed by 5 bases and 1 base, with 8 bases remaining between them. The CDR3 is made up of 13 amino acids.

The chain recombines TRBV29-1 with TRBJ2-7; D call uncertain. CDR1 is SQVTM and CDR2 is ANQGSEA in the germline V gene. This CDR3 has 11 residues. The germline V and J ends were trimmed by 7 bases and 0 bases, with 7 bases remaining between them. The CDR3 loop reads CSGRGSYEQYF. DNA for the CDR3: TGCAGCGGACGAGGCTCCTACGAGCAGTACTTC.

This chain links TRBV30 with TRBJ1-4; D ambiguous. Germline assignment: CDR1 GTSNPN and CDR2 SVGIG (reference sequence). V was clipped by 5 bases and J by 7 bases, with 14 bases between them. CDR3 length: 13 amino acids. CDR3 DNA sequence: TGTGCCTGGGGAGTCCGGCGCGGTGAAAAACTGTTTTTT. This translates into CAWGVRRGEKLFF.

The chain uses TRBV7-2 and TRBJ1-2, with D unresolved. V gave up 3 bases and J gave up 4 bases, with 6 bases separating them. Looked up from germline, CDR1 is SGHTA and CDR2 is FQGNSA. The CDR3 spans 12 residues. CDR3 region: CASSFAGYGYTF. The CDR3 nucleotides read TGTGCCAGCAGCTTTGCGGGCTATGGCTACACCTTC.

V gene TRBV5-1 combines with J gene TRBJ1-2; D is uncertain. Trimming removed 2 bases from V and 1 base from J, with 6 bases in between. The CDR3 sequence is 13 residues long. Germline CDR1 and CDR2: SGHRS and YFSETQ. The CDR3 region is CASSLYGNYGYTF. The CDR3 coding sequence is TGCGCCAGCAGCTTATACGGTAACTATGGCTACACCTTC.